These T cell receptor beta chains were read from a single sample in a study of blood T cells in healthy people across ages. Each CDR3 protein gets one entry after TCRdb re-called the 5' RACE reads with MiXCR. There are more than 800,000 distinct CDR3 sequences in the sample; more than 25% occur only once, and roughly 17% lies in the top ten. Sequences were obtained from blood. The receptor set was obtained from a woman over 75 in good health. Both conserved end residues are part of each CDR3. D genes are given only for firm matches. For some rows the clone size is stated as once, few or many, or as a class when expanded; others skip it.

>TRBD1|TRBJ2-7|TRBV11-3|many
TGTGCCAGCAGCTTGGGTGGGGACAGATCCTACGAGCAGTACTTC
CASSLGGDRSYEQYF
>NA|TRBJ2-7|TRBV7-2|NA
TGTGCCAGCAGCTTTACCTTAACCTACGAGCAGTACTTC
CASSFTLTYEQYF
>TRBD1|TRBJ2-5|TRBV29-1|many
TGCAGCGTTGACGGGACAGGGGTTACGGAGACCCAGTACTTC
CSVDGTGVTETQYF
>NA|TRBJ2-6|TRBV6-5|few
TGTGTCAGCAGTTCTCGGGGTGGGGCCAACGCCCTGACTTTC
CVSSSRGGANALTF
>NA|TRBJ1-1|TRBV6-6|NA
TGTGCCAGCAGAAGAGGGTTTTGGGACACTGAAGCTTTCTTT
CASRRGFWDTEAFF
>NA|TRBJ2-3|TRBV20-1|NA
TGCAGTGCTCCCCGTAGGACGGACTACGCAAATACGCAGTATTTT
CSAPRRTDYANTQYF
>TRBD1|TRBJ2-2|TRBV18|NA
TGTGCCAGCTCACCAGCCAACAGGGGGCGAGCCGGGGAGCTGTTTTTT
CASSPANRGRAGELFF
>NA|TRBJ2-3|TRBV2|many
TGTGCCAGCGGTTTAACCGGGACTTCCCGGGATACGCAGTATTTT
CASGLTGTSRDTQYF
>TRBD1|TRBJ2-7|TRBV6-2/TRBV6-3|few
TGTGCCAGCAGGGACAGGGGGCCCACAGGCCACGAGCAGTACTTC
CASRDRGPTGHEQYF
>NA|TRBJ1-5|TRBV15|many
TGTGCCACCAGCAGAGACAGGGAGATGAATCAGCCCCAGCATTTT
CATSRDREMNQPQHF
>NA|TRBJ2-2|TRBV29-1|few
TGCAGCGCTGCCCCGGCGGGGGCGCTGACCGGGGAGCTGTTTTTT
CSAAPAGALTGELFF
>TRBD1|TRBJ2-7|TRBV20-1|many
TGCAGTGCTTTAAAACCACAGGGGATCTACGAGCAGTACTTC
CSALKPQGIYEQYF
>NA|TRBJ2-7|TRBV19|few
TGTGCCAGTAAAGGAAAAGCGACCTACGAGCAGTACTTC
CASKGKATYEQYF
>NA|TRBJ2-3|TRBV27|many
TGTGCCAGCAGCGGCCGGTGGGGGATCACAGATACGCAGTATTTT
CASSGRWGITDTQYF
>NA|TRBJ2-4|TRBV7-2|many
TGTGCCAGCAGCTTAGGGACCGGGACCCTGTTGGGAAACATTCAGTACTTC
CASSLGTGTLLGNIQYF
>NA|TRBJ1-2|TRBV7-2|NA
TGTGCCAGCAGCTTAGCGGCGCCTGTCCTCGCCGTCTATGGCTACACCTTC
CASSLAAPVLAVYGYTF
>NA|TRBJ2-4|TRBV29-1|NA
TGCAGCGTTGATGGCTACAGCGGAAAACTAGCCAAAAACATTCAGTACTTC
CSVDGYSGKLAKNIQYF
>TRBD2|TRBJ2-6|TRBV2|NA
TGTGCCAGCAGTAGGGGACTAGCGGGGGGGACCTCTGGGGCCAACGTCCTGACTTTC
CASSRGLAGGTSGANVLTF
>TRBD1|TRBJ2-2|TRBV20-1|few
TGCAGTGCTCGTTGGGGACAGGGATTAACCGGGGAGCTGTTTTTT
CSARWGQGLTGELFF
>NA|TRBJ2-7|TRBV18|few
TGTGCCAGCTCACCAGGGGACTACGAGCAGTACTTC
CASSPGDYEQYF
>NA|TRBJ2-1|TRBV4-2|many
TGTGCCAGCAGCCAAGAAGGGGCTGGTTCCTACAATGAGCAGTTCTTC
CASSQEGAGSYNEQFF
>NA|TRBJ2-3|TRBV9|many
TGTGCCAGCAGCGTAGCATGGGGGGTCGGAACAGATACGCAGTATTTT
CASSVAWGVGTDTQYF
>TRBD1|TRBJ2-5|TRBV28|NA
TGTGCCAGCAGTTCCCGTTGGGGGAAAACTGGGACAGGACAAGAGACCCAGTACTTC
CASSSRWGKTGTGQETQYF
>NA|TRBJ2-4|TRBV27|NA
TGTGCCGGCAGTTTAACCGGGATTAGAGACATTCAGTACTTC
CAGSLTGIRDIQYF
>TRBD2|TRBJ2-5|TRBV11-3|few
TGTGCCAGCAACTCACCCGGGACTAGCGGGGGGCAAGAGACCCAGTACTTC
CASNSPGTSGGQETQYF
>NA|TRBJ1-1|TRBV4-2|NA
TGTGCCAGCAGCCAAGATCAAGGTCGACAGATGAACACTGAAGCTTTCTTT
CASSQDQGRQMNTEAFF
>NA|TRBJ2-5|TRBV20-1|NA
TGCAGTGCTAGAGCTCCGAGGGGGGGCGTTGAGACCCAGTACTTC
CSARAPRGGVETQYF
>NA|TRBJ2-5|TRBV4-2|many
TGTGCCAGCAGCCAAGCCAGGGGCGAGGCCCAGTACTTC
CASSQARGEAQYF
>NA|TRBJ2-2|TRBV9|NA
TGTGCCAGCAGTGCAGGTGAACGCGCCGGGGAGCTGTTTTTT
CASSAGERAGELFF
>TRBD1|TRBJ1-1|TRBV7-9|NA
TGTGCCAGCAGCTCCGGGACAGGGGTTAGCACTGAAGCTTTCTTT
CASSSGTGVSTEAFF
>TRBD2|TRBJ2-3|TRBV3-1|few
TGTGCCAGCAGCCGACGGCAGGCGGGGGGGAGCACAGATACGCAGTATTTT
CASSRRQAGGSTDTQYF
>NA|TRBJ2-3|TRBV14|many
TGTGCCAGCAGCCAAGTGAAAGGCTCCACAGATACGCAGTATTTT
CASSQVKGSTDTQYF
>TRBD1|TRBJ1-1|TRBV12-3/TRBV12-4|few
TGTGCCAGCAGTTTATGGACAGGGTGGTACACTGAAGCTTTCTTT
CASSLWTGWYTEAFF